The present TCR beta chain was sequenced within a study of CD8 T cells in Susac syndrome. The authors reverse transcribed roughly 0.45 to 1 ug RNA with random hexamers. A single record per CDR3 protein comes from TCRdb applying MiXCR to the immunoSEQ multiplex PCR reads. The table shows about 180,000 distinct CDR3 sequences, with 90% to 96% occurring only once. The trim removed 3 bases at V and 0 bases at J, leaving 4 bases unmatched. Germline CDR1 and CDR2: DFQATT and SNEGSKA (reference sequence). This CDR3 contains 16 residues. The TCR originated in a human donor with multiple sclerosis. This chain connects TRBV20-1 to TRBJ2-2; 10 nucleotides align to TRBD2. What was sequenced was CD4+ T cells from PBMCs. The CDR3 coding sequence is TGCAGTGCTAGTCGGCTAGCGGGGGCGAACACCGGGGAGCTGTTTTTT. Residues: CSASRLAGANTGELFF.